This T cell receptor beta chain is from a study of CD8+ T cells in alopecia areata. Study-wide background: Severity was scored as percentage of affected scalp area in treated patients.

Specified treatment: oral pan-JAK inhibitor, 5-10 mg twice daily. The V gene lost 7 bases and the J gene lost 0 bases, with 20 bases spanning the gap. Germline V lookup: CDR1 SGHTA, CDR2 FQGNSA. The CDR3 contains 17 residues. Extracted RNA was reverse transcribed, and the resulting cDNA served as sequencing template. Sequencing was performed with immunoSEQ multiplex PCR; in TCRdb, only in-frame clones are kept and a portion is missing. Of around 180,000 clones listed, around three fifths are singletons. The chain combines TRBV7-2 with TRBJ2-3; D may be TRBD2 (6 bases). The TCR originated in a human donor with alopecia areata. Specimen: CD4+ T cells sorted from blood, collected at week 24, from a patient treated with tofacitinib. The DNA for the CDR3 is TGTGCCAGCACCCTTGGACTATCCCGTGCTAGCACAGATACGCAGTATTTT. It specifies CASTLGLSRASTDTQYF.